This TCR beta chain was recorded in a study of blood T cell repertoires in COVID-19. On the study more broadly: The origin of the acute and convalescent COVID-19 samples was the United States, Italy and Spain.

This CDR3 is 15 amino acids long. Germline assignment: CDR1 SEHNR and CDR2 FQNEAQ (reference sequence). V lost 5 bases to trimming and J lost 6 bases, with 18 bases between them. Original processing methods: Reference gene primer amplification gave nucleated cell count estimates. Method: immunoSEQ multiplex PCR; TCRdb's copy keeps in-frame clones and lacks some. That table supplies the V and J calls and clone size; D and trimming were determined from the DNA. The sample gives more than 95,000 clones, 79% of which show up once; around a third is in the top ten. This sequence was found in a man in his forties with active or convalescent COVID-19. This chain uses TRBV7-9 with TRBJ2-3; D possibly corresponds to TRBD1 (5 bases). What was sequenced was peripheral blood. In DNA, the CDR3 is TGTGCCAGCAGCCTAACTGTGGGGCAGTCGGATACGCAGTATTTT. Residues: CASSLTVGQSDTQYF. The full variable domain, its missing parts supplied by reference TRBV7-9 and TRBJ2-3, is DTGVSQNPRHKITKRGQNVTFRCDPISEHNRLYWYRQTLGQGPEFLTYFQNEAQLEKSRLLSDRFSAERPKGSFSTLEIQRTEQGDSAMYLCASSLTVGQSDTQYFGPGTRLTVL.